A selection of T cell receptor beta chains follows, all from one sample in a study of control samples from healthy donors and cancer patients. TCRdb's copy holds only in-frame clones and misses some; the assay was immunoSEQ multiplex PCR. Of roughly 400,000 clones listed, 75% to 95% are singletons. The specimen sequenced was PBMCs. These receptors were obtained from a middle-aged man with head and neck cancer. CDR3s include the opening cysteine and the closing phenylalanine or tryptophan. The order of the fields is V gene, J gene, CDR3 protein.

v_call: TRBV5-4
j_call: TRBJ1-4
cdr3_aa: CASSFRTGLNEKLFF

v_call: TRBV5-1
j_call: TRBJ2-3
cdr3_aa: CASSRRSTDTQYF

v_call: TRBV2
j_call: TRBJ2-2
cdr3_aa: CASFGTPNTGELFF

v_call: TRBV3-1/TRBV3-2
j_call: TRBJ2-4
cdr3_aa: CASSHGGPGLAGGVGKNIQYF

v_call: TRBV29-1
j_call: TRBJ2-2
cdr3_aa: CSMTGRANTGELFF

v_call: TRBV19
j_call: TRBJ1-5
cdr3_aa: CASTVSGGLLNQPQHF

v_call: TRBV28
j_call: TRBJ1-5
cdr3_aa: CASSRPRSSNQPQHF

v_call: TRBV20-1
j_call: .
cdr3_aa: CSADGGYEQYF

v_call: TRBV19
j_call: TRBJ1-1
cdr3_aa: CASRKGQDNTEAFF

v_call: TRBV28
j_call: TRBJ1-1
cdr3_aa: CASRWTVNTEAFF

v_call: TRBV24-1
j_call: TRBJ2-6
cdr3_aa: CATSGGTGLSGANVLTF

v_call: TRBV6-6
j_call: TRBJ1-4
cdr3_aa: CASSYRQGHEKLFF

v_call: TRBV30
j_call: TRBJ1-1
cdr3_aa: CAWGPRPREAFF

v_call: TRBV7-2
j_call: TRBJ1-5
cdr3_aa: CASSLGGRNQPQHF

v_call: TRBV20-1
j_call: TRBJ2-7
cdr3_aa: CSASTPLLAGVYEQYF

v_call: TRBV13
j_call: TRBJ2-1
cdr3_aa: CASSFTGYNEQFF

v_call: TRBV7-3
j_call: TRBJ2-3
cdr3_aa: CASSPMGQRTDTQYF

v_call: TRBV5-4
j_call: TRBJ1-1
cdr3_aa: CASSLVGRGVNTEAFF

v_call: TRBV28
j_call: TRBJ1-3
cdr3_aa: CASVSSGGGNTIYF

v_call: TRBV11-2
j_call: TRBJ2-2
cdr3_aa: CASSLIGTGEVGELFF

v_call: TRBV5-4
j_call: TRBJ1-1
cdr3_aa: CASSLEKAEGGTEAFF

v_call: TRBV24-1
j_call: TRBJ2-1
cdr3_aa: CATSDSGTTNNEQFF

v_call: TRBV2
j_call: TRBJ2-1
cdr3_aa: CASSLRNEQFF

v_call: TRBV28
j_call: TRBJ2-7
cdr3_aa: CASSEMYGIYEQYF

v_call: TRBV27
j_call: TRBJ2-2
cdr3_aa: CASSSLLRGPGTGELFF

v_call: TRBV12-3/TRBV12-4
j_call: TRBJ1-3
cdr3_aa: CASSSLLNTIYF

v_call: TRBV11-1
j_call: TRBJ2-5
cdr3_aa: CASSFQAGDTETQYF

v_call: TRBV6-6
j_call: TRBJ2-1
cdr3_aa: CASLPKRGYSYNEQFF

v_call: TRBV5-4
j_call: TRBJ2-1
cdr3_aa: CASSPDSYNEQFF

v_call: TRBV19
j_call: TRBJ2-5
cdr3_aa: CASSGAGGKETQYF

v_call: TRBV30
j_call: TRBJ1-1
cdr3_aa: CAWSVSGDTEAFF

v_call: TRBV11-2
j_call: TRBJ2-7
cdr3_aa: CASSRTYYEQYF

v_call: TRBV13
j_call: TRBJ1-1
cdr3_aa: CASTQEQGSNTEAFF

v_call: TRBV5-1
j_call: TRBJ1-5
cdr3_aa: CASSLDSSSNQPQHF

v_call: TRBV4-3
j_call: TRBJ2-1
cdr3_aa: CASSQVGFQGSYNEQFF

v_call: TRBV5-6
j_call: TRBJ1-1
cdr3_aa: CASSLAVGQGWTEAFF

v_call: TRBV19
j_call: TRBJ1-1
cdr3_aa: CASSRQESNTEAFF